The 26 T cell receptor beta chains in this list originate from one sample, sequenced in a study of blood T cells in healthy people across ages (dated by TCRdb to the mid-2010s). Receptor libraries were prepared by 5' RACE. Sequencing was carried out with an Illumina HiSeq 2500. A second PCR of about 6 to 11 cycles was performed with a sample-barcoded 5' primer and a J-beta primer mix. TCRdb trimmed the raw reads at Q25, called clones with MiXCR and kept productive beta chains. Each CDR3 protein gets just one entry, which takes the most common genes and DNA from the rows behind it. Recorded for this sample are hundreds of thousands of distinct CDR3 sequences; about 47% of them occurred a single time. The top ten clones comprise 15% to 20% of the sample. The sequenced sample was blood. The source of these receptors is a man older than 75 in good health.

A few counts support this clonotype. CDR3 sequence reads: CASSLVAGSTEAFF. The CDR3 DNA is TGTGCCAGCAGCTTAGTGGCTGGGAGCACTGAAGCTTTCTTT. The chain links TRBV11-1 to TRBJ1-1; D is unclear. Germline lookup yields CDR1 SGHAT and CDR2 FQDESV (reference sequence). This CDR3 comprises 14 residues. V was shortened by 1 base and J by 4 bases, with 10 bases between the two germline ends. Full variable domain (missing parts from reference TRBV11-1 and TRBJ1-1): EAEVAQSPRYKITEKSQAVAFWCDPISGHATLYWYRQILGQGPELLVQFQDESVVDDSQLPKDRFSAERLKGVDSTLKIQPAELGDSAMYLCASSLVAGSTEAFFGQGTRLTVV.

In this sample, this clonotype turned up a few times. This chain uses TRBV12-3 or TRBV12-4 with TRBJ1-2; D unclear. The CDR3 extends over 14 amino acids. V lost 1 base to trimming and J lost 2 bases, with 8 bases between them. CDR3 residues: CASSLGANNYGYTF. DNA of the CDR3: TGTGCCAGCAGTTTAGGCGCCAACAACTATGGCTACACCTTC.

This clonotype has a handful of counts. J is TRBJ2-1 and V is TRBV5-6; 9 bases map to TRBD2. V lost 2 bases, J lost 4 bases, and 4 bases stayed unmatched. The CDR3 has 15 amino acids. Per the germline V gene, CDR1 is SGHDT and CDR2 is YYEEEE. The CDR3 DNA is TGTGCCAGCAGCTTCTTTGCGGGAGGGTACAATGAGCAGTTCTTC. Its translation: CASSFFAGGYNEQFF.

The chain carries TRBV18 and TRBJ1-5; D uncertain. The CDR3 sequence is 13 residues long. V lost 4 bases, J lost 4 bases, and 8 bases lay in between. Germline-derived CDR1 and CDR2 are KGHSH and LQKENI. The CDR3 is CASSLLENQPQHF. CDR3 coding DNA: TGTGCCAGCTCACTACTAGAGAATCAGCCCCAGCATTTT.

This rearrangement joins TRBV12-3 or TRBV12-4 to TRBJ2-1; D remains unclear. V dropped 6 bases and J dropped 2 bases, with 8 bases sitting between them. This CDR3 contains 13 residues. DNA of the CDR3: TGTGCCAGCAGCCCGCCTGCCTACAATGAGCAGTTCTTC. This gives the protein CASSPPAYNEQFF.

The chain carries TRBV7-9 and TRBJ1-4, with D perhaps matching TRBD1 (5 bases). V lost 0 bases, J lost 8 bases, and 13 bases lay in between. In germline, CDR1 is SEHNR, CDR2 FQNEAQ (reference sequence). This CDR3 spans 15 amino acids. As DNA, the CDR3 is TGTGCCAGCAGCTTAGCTGCCGGGGGTGGAGAAAAACTGTTTTTT. The encoded protein is CASSLAAGGGEKLFF. Together with reference TRBV7-9 and TRBJ1-4, the CDR3 gives the full variable domain: DTGVSQNPRHKITKRGQNVTFRCDPISEHNRLYWYRQTLGQGPEFLTYFQNEAQLEKSRLLSDRFSAERPKGSFSTLEIQRTEQGDSAMYLCASSLAAGGGEKLFFGSGTQLSVL.

This clonotype has more than one count but fewer than ten. V usage is TRBV20-1 and J usage is TRBJ1-5; 11 nucleotides line up with TRBD1. Looked up from germline, CDR1 is DFQATT and CDR2 is SNEGSKA (reference sequence). The J segment lost 7 bases and the V segment lost 2 bases, leaving 7 bases of the junction unmatched. This CDR3 region has 15 residues. The CDR3 region is CSARSPGQGVQPQHF. In nucleotides, the CDR3 is TGCAGTGCTAGATCCCCGGGACAGGGGGTCCAGCCCCAGCATTTT.

A few counts support this clonotype. The chain couples TRBV28 to TRBJ2-7, with D possibly called TRBD1 or TRBD2 (6 bases each). This CDR3 contains 14 residues. With 7 bases removed from V and 3 bases from J, the gap between germline ends came to 16 bases. Germline CDR1 is MDHEN and CDR2 is SYDVKM. The CDR3 sequence is CASTFSGAIYEQYF. CDR3 DNA sequence: TGTGCCAGCACCTTTTCGGGGGCGATCTACGAGCAGTACTTC.

The V and J genes are TRBV7-2 and TRBJ2-5, with a weak D call TRBD2 (6 bases). Matching the DNA end better, TRBJ2-7 makes the J call doubtful. Germline values: CDR1 SGHTA, CDR2 FQGNSA. The CDR3 covers 13 residues. The CDR3 DNA reads as TGTGCCAGCAGCGTGTCCGGGAGCCTCGAGCAGTACTTC. It encodes CASSVSGSLEQYF.

This chain joins TRBV6-2 or TRBV6-3 and TRBJ2-7, with TRBD1 matching over 9 bases. This CDR3 contains 16 residues. Germline CDR1 reads MNHEY; CDR2 reads SVGEGT. V was pared by 0 bases and J by 3 bases, with 6 bases of the junction left unmatched. For the CDR3, the DNA is TGTGCCAGCAGTTACTCGACGGACAGGGGCATCTACGAGCAGTACTTC. Amino acids: CASSYSTDRGIYEQYF.

This chain connects TRBV29-1 to TRBJ2-1; D gene uncertain. CDR3 length: 13 amino acids. Germline V CDR1 and CDR2: SQVTM, ANQGSEA. Trimming left V 1 base short and J 5 bases short, with 9 bases between. CDR3 sequence: CSVEVATHNEQFF. CDR3 nucleotide sequence: TGCAGCGTTGAAGTCGCGACACACAATGAGCAGTTCTTC.

The rearrangement joins TRBV6-2 or TRBV6-3 to TRBJ2-7; D is possibly TRBD1 (6 bases). Trimming removed 0 bases from V and 5 bases from J, with 14 bases in between. Germline V gene sequence: CDR1 MNHEY, CDR2 SVGEGT. The length of the CDR3 is 15 residues. CDR3 coding DNA: TGTGCCAGCAGTTACTCGAAAGGCAGGGGTCACGAGCAGTACTTC. Protein product: CASSYSKGRGHEQYF.

The chain joins TRBV10-3 to TRBJ1-5; 8 nucleotides match TRBD1. V was pared by 6 bases and J by 6 bases, with 10 bases of the junction left unmatched. CDR1 and CDR2 (germline): ENHRY, SYGVKD. The CDR3 loop spans 15 amino acids. This chain's CDR3 is CAISLTGEGSQPQHF. The CDR3 coding sequence is TGTGCCATCAGCTTGACAGGGGAGGGTAGTCAGCCCCAGCATTTT.

This clonotype was seen a few times. The J gene is TRBJ2-1, the V gene TRBV30; D possibly corresponds to TRBD1 (5 bases). The CDR3 is made up of 15 amino acids. V lost 4 bases to trimming and J lost 4 bases, with 17 bases between them. The germline V gene encodes CDR1 GTSNPN and CDR2 SVGIG (reference sequence). CDR3 residues: CAWTPTVTAYNEQFF. The CDR3 DNA is TGTGCCTGGACGCCCACCGTGACAGCTTACAATGAGCAGTTCTTC.

CDR3 bases: TGTGCCAGCAGTGTAGTCCGGGACAGATGGCAAGAGACCCAGTACTTC. It yields the protein CASSVVRDRWQETQYF. This chain joins TRBV12-3 or TRBV12-4 and TRBJ2-5; 7 bases line up with TRBD1. Trimming cost V 5 bases and J 2 bases; bases outside gene matches: 11. The CDR3 has 16 residues.

This clonotype was recorded at least ten times. The CDR3 region has the DNA TGTGCCATCAGTGACCCAAGCACAGATACGCAGTATTTT. Protein: CAISDPSTDTQYF. This chain connects TRBV10-3 to TRBJ2-3; D uncertain. The CDR3 contains 13 residues. Germline V gene data show CDR1 as ENHRY and CDR2 as SYGVKD. V lost 3 bases to trimming and J lost 0 bases, with 4 bases between them.

The chain uses TRBV7-9 and TRBJ2-1; weak D call: TRBD2 (6 bases). Between the trimmed V and J ends, which lost 3 bases and 5 bases, there was a span of 14 bases. This CDR3 has 15 amino acids. The V gene's germline CDR1 is SEHNR and CDR2 FQNEAQ (reference sequence). The CDR3 region is CASSLGGLPDNEQFF. The DNA of the CDR3 is TGTGCCAGCAGCTTGGGGGGACTCCCCGACAATGAGCAGTTCTTC.

Comment on this clonotype: One base away lies a much larger clone, so this may be a sequencing read error. The chain recombines TRBV10-3 with TRBJ2-1, with 7 bases identical to TRBD2. The J call is uncertain, as TRBJ2-7 better fits the DNA end. The CDR3 is 14 residues long. Per germline, CDR1 ENHRY and CDR2 SYGVKD. The DNA of the CDR3 is TGTGCCATGCAGCGGGGCGGGGACTACAATGAGCAGTACTTC. Translation gives CAMQRGGDYNEQYF.

The chain recombines TRBV28 with TRBJ2-7, with D perhaps being TRBD1 or TRBD2 (6 bases each). V lost 8 bases and J lost 3, with 11 bases in between. The CDR3 length is 12 residues. Germline values: CDR1 MDHEN, CDR2 SYDVKM. CDR3 nucleotide sequence: TGTGCCAGCTTGGGGGGCGTCTACGAGCAGTACTTC. It translates to CASLGGVYEQYF.

This clonotype was seen at least ten times. The V call is TRBV27, the J call TRBJ2-1; 9 nucleotides agree with TRBD2. The length of the CDR3 is 16 residues. Germline assignment: CDR1 MNHEY and CDR2 SMNVEV (reference sequence). V gave up 5 bases and J gave up 3 bases; unmatched junction bases: 8. CDR3 DNA: TGTGCCAGCAGTCACCTTAGCGGGAGTGTCTACAATGAGCAGTTCTTC. Protein sequence: CASSHLSGSVYNEQFF.

This clonotype was observed a few times. The J gene is TRBJ2-3, the V gene TRBV6-5; 8 bases align to TRBD2. V shed 5 bases and J 6 bases; nucleotides not matched to a gene: 7. Germline loops: CDR1 MNHEY, CDR2 SVGAGI. This CDR3 has 14 residues. The CDR3: CASSRGGDYDTQYF. Written as DNA, the CDR3 is TGTGCCAGCAGTCGGGGGGGGGATTATGATACGCAGTATTTT.

The sample holds a few counts of this clonotype. V is TRBV27 and J is TRBJ2-4; D unresolved. Germline lookup yields CDR1 MNHEY and CDR2 SMNVEV (reference sequence). This CDR3 has 16 residues. Trimming stripped 6 bases from V and 1 base from J, with 16 bases between. The CDR3 is CASSRRANGAKNIQYF. The CDR3 DNA reads as TGTGCCAGCAGCCGACGGGCAAACGGGGCCAAAAACATTCAGTACTTC.

V and J are TRBV3-1 and TRBJ2-4; weak D call: TRBD2 (6 bases). The J call may be faulty, since TRBJ2-7 better matches the DNA end. There are 15 residues in the CDR3. Per the germline V gene, CDR1 is LGHDT and CDR2 is YNNKEL (reference sequence). The CDR3 sequence: CASGGTTRGAYEQYF. The CDR3 DNA follows: TGTGCCAGCGGAGGGACCACCCGGGGAGCCTACGAGCAGTACTTC.

This sequence joins TRBV6-6 and TRBJ2-5, with 8 bases lining up with TRBD2. J was trimmed by 11 bases and V by 10 bases; bases with no gene match: 12. The CDR3 loop spans 12 amino acids. CDR1 is MNHNY and CDR2 is SVGAGI in the germline V gene (reference sequence). CDR3 residues: CAIRRGGNEQYF. DNA for the CDR3: TGTGCCATCCGACGGGGGGGCAATGAGCAGTACTTC.

This clonotype occurred many times. The V call is TRBV7-2, the J call TRBJ2-7, with 8 bases that match TRBD1. The V gene's germline CDR1 is SGHTA and CDR2 FQGNSA. V gave up 1 base and J gave up 2 bases; unmatched junction bases: 4. CDR3 length equals 15 residues. The CDR3 coding sequence is TGTGCCAGCAGCTTAGATCCGGGACAGGCCTACGAGCAGTACTTC. Amino acids: CASSLDPGQAYEQYF.

There are many counts of this clonotype. The chain combines TRBV27 with TRBJ2-1, with TRBD2 identical over 13 bases. The CDR3 covers 17 residues. With 4 bases clipped from V and 3 bases from J, the junction kept 6 bases outside the gene matches. Germline V gives CDR1 MNHEY, CDR2 SMNVEV (reference sequence). This chain's CDR3 is CASSSRLAGGFYNEQFF. As DNA, the CDR3 is TGTGCCAGCAGTTCACGACTAGCGGGAGGTTTCTACAATGAGCAGTTCTTC.